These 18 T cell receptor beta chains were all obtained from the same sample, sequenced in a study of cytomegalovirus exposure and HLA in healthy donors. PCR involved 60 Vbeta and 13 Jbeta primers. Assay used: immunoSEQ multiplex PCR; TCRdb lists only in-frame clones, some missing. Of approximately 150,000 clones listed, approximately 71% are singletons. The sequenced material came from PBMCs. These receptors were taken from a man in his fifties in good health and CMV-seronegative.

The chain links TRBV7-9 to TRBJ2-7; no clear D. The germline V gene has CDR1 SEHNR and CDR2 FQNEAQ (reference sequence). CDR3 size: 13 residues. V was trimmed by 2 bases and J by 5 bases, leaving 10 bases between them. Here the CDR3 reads CASSLTESHEQYF. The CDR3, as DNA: TGTGCCAGCAGCTTAACAGAGAGCCACGAGCAGTACTTC.

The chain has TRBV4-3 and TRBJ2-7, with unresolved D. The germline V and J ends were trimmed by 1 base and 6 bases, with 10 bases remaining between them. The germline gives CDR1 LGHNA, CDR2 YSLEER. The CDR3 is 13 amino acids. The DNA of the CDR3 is TGCGCCAGCAGCCAAGTCGGGTCGATCGAGCAGTACTTC. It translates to CASSQVGSIEQYF.

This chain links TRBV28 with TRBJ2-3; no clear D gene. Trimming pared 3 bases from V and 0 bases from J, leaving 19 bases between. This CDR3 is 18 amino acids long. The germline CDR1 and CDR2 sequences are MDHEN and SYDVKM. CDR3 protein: CASSFPTEQPLSTDTQYF. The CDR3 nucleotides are TGTGCCAGCAGTTTCCCCACCGAGCAACCTCTCAGCACAGATACGCAGTATTTT.

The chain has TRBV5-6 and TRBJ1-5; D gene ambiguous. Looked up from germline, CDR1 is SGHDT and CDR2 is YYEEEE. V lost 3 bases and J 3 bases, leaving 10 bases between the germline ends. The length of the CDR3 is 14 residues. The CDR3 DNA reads TGTGCCAGCAGCTCGGGGTTCTCCAATCAGCCCCAGCATTTT. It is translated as CASSSGFSNQPQHF.

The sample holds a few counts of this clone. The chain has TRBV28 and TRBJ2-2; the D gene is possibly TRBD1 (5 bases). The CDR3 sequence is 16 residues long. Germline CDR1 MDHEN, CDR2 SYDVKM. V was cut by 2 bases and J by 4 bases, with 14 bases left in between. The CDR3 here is CASSLIGAVGTGELFF. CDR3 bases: TGTGCCAGCAGTTTAATAGGGGCGGTTGGCACCGGGGAGCTGTTTTTT.

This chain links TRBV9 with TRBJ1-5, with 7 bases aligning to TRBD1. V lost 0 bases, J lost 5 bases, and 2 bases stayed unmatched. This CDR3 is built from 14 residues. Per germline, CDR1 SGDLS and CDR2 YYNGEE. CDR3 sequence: CASSVVGGDQPQHF. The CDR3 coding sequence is TGTGCCAGCAGCGTAGTAGGGGGCGATCAGCCCCAGCATTTT.

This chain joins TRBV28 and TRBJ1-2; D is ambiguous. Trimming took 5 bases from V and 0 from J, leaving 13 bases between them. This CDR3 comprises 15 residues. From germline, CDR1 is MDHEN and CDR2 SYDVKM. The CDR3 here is CASSPRPGANYGYTF. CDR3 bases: TGTGCCAGCAGTCCCCGCCCCGGGGCTAACTATGGCTACACCTTC.

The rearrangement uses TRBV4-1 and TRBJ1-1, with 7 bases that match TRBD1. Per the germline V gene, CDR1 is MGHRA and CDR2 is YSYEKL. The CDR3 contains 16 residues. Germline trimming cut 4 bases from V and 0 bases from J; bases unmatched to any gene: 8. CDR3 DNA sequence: TGCGCCAGCAGCCGTGAGACAGGGACCATGAACACTGAAGCTTTCTTT. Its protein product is CASSRETGTMNTEAFF.

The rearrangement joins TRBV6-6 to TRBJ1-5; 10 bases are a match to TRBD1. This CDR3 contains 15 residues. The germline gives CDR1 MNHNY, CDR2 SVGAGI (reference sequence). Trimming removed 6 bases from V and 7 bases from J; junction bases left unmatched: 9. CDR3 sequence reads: CASSLRGQGPQPQHF. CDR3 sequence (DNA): TGTGCCAGCAGCCTCCGGGGACAGGGGCCGCAGCCCCAGCATTTT.

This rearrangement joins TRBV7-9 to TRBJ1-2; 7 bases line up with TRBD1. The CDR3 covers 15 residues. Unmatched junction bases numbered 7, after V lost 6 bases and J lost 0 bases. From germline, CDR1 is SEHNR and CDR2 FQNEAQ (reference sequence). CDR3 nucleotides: TGTGCCAGCAGTCCCAGGGGGGAATCTAACTATGGCTACACCTTC. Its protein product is CASSPRGESNYGYTF. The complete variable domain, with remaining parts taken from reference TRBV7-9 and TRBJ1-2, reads DTGVSQNPRHKITKRGQNVTFRCDPISEHNRLYWYRQTLGQGPEFLTYFQNEAQLEKSRLLSDRFSAERPKGSFSTLEIQRTEQGDSAMYLCASSPRGESNYGYTFGSGTRLTVV.

This chain's CDR3 is CASSKEAGQETQYF. CDR3 in DNA: TGTGCCAGCAGCAAAGAGGCAGGGCAAGAGACCCAGTACTTC. The J gene is TRBJ2-5, the V gene TRBV21-1; TRBD1 reflects the table's D call only, with no check against the DNA. TRBV21-1 is a known pseudogene. The CDR3 spans 14 residues.

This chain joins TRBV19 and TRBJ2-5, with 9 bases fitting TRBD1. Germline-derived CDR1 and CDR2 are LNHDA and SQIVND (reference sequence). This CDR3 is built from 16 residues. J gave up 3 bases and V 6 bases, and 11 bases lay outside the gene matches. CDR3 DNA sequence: TGTGCCAGTAGCAGGGGGCCGGGACAGGGCGAAGAGACCCAGTACTTC. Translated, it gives CASSRGPGQGEETQYF.

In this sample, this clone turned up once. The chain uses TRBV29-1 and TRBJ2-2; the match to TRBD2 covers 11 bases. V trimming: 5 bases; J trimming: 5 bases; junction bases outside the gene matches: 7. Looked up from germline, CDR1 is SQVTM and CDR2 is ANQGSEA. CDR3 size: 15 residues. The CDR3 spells CSVTLAGGRTGELFF. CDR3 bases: TGCAGCGTTACCCTAGCGGGGGGTCGGACCGGGGAGCTGTTTTTT.

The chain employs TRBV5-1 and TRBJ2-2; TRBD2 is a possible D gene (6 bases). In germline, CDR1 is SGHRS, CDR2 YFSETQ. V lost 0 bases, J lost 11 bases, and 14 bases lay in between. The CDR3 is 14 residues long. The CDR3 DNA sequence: TGCGCCAGCAGCTTGGTAGGCCGCGCGGGAGAGCTGTTTTTT. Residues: CASSLVGRAGELFF.

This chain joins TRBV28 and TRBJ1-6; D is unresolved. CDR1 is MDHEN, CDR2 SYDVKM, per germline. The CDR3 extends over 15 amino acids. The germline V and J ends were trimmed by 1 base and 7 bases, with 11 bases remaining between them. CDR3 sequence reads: CASSLSPWANSPLHF. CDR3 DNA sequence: TGTGCCAGCAGTTTATCTCCCTGGGCAAATTCACCCCTCCACTTT.

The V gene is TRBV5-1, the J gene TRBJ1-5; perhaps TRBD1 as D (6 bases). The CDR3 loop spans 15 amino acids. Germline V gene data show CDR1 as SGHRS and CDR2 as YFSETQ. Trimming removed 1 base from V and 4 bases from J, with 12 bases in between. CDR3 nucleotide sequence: TGCGCCAGCAGCTTGAATGCGGGGGCAAATCAGCCCCAGCATTTT. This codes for CASSLNAGANQPQHF. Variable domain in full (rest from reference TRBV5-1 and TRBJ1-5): KAGVTQTPRYLIKTRGQQVTLSCSPISGHRSVSWYQQTPGQGLQFLFEYFSETQRNKGNFPGRFSGRQFSNSRSEMNVSTLELGDSALYLCASSLNAGANQPQHFGDGTRLSIL.

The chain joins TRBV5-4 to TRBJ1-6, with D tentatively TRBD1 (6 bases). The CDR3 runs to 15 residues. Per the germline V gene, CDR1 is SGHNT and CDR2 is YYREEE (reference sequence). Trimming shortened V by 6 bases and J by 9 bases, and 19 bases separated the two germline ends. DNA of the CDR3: TGTGCCAGCACCTTTGGCGGGGGGGCGGGTTCACCCCTCCACTTT. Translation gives CASTFGGGAGSPLHF.

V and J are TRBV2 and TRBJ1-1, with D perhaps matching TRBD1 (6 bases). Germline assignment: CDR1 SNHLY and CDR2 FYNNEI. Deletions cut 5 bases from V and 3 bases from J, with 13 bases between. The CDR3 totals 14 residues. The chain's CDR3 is CASSRSAGDTEAFF. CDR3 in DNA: TGTGCCAGCAGTCGATCCGCAGGGGACACTGAAGCTTTCTTT.